One sample yielded the 30 T cell receptor beta chains listed below, sequenced in a study of blood T cell repertoires in COVID-19. TCRdb's copy holds only in-frame clones and misses some; the assay was immunoSEQ multiplex PCR. The table records 100,000 to 150,000 clones, 65% to 85% of them present only once. Sequenced: peripheral blood. The receptors were gathered from an elderly man with active or convalescent COVID-19.

V usage is TRBV27 and J usage is TRBJ2-1, with D possibly TRBD2 on 6 matching bases. This CDR3 has 14 amino acids. V shed 7 bases and J shed 4 bases, with 14 bases lying between them. Germline values: CDR1 MNHEY, CDR2 SMNVEV (reference sequence). CDR3 sequence reads: CASTVGGRYNEQFF. DNA of the CDR3: TGTGCCAGCACTGTGGGGGGACGATACAATGAGCAGTTCTTC.

This clone was seen only a few times. The chain has TRBV2 and TRBJ2-1; possibly TRBD1 for D (6 bases). The CDR3 is 15 amino acids. Germline loops: CDR1 SNHLY, CDR2 FYNNEI. Trimming cost V 3 bases and J 4 bases, with 13 bases left between them. The CDR3 protein is CASSEVGQRYNEQFF. CDR3 DNA: TGTGCCAGCAGTGAGGTAGGACAGAGATACAATGAGCAGTTCTTC.

The V call is TRBV2, the J call TRBJ1-5, with D perhaps matching TRBD1 (5 bases). V gave up 0 bases and J gave up 2 bases, with 8 bases separating them. CDR3 length: 15 amino acids. Germline lookup yields CDR1 SNHLY and CDR2 FYNNEI. The CDR3 sequence is CASSEAEQGNQPQHF. For the CDR3, the DNA is TGTGCCAGCAGTGAAGCGGAACAGGGCAATCAGCCCCAGCATTTT.

The J gene is TRBJ1-2, the V gene TRBV28, with a weak D call TRBD1 (5 bases). Trimming removed 5 bases from V and 4 bases from J, with 11 bases in between. The CDR3 consists of 13 residues. Looked up from germline, CDR1 is MDHEN and CDR2 is SYDVKM. The CDR3: CASSRQSGYGYTF. In DNA form, the CDR3 reads TGTGCCAGCAGTCGACAGTCGGGCTATGGCTACACCTTC.

This rearrangement joins TRBV6-6 to TRBJ1-2; D is unresolved. V dropped 0 bases and J dropped 4 bases, with 3 bases sitting between them. Germline V CDR1 and CDR2: MNHNY, SVGAGI (reference sequence). The CDR3 covers 12 residues. DNA of the CDR3: TGTGCCAGCAGTTACTCGGCCTATGGCTACACCTTC. Its translation: CASSYSAYGYTF.

This clone was recorded once. This chain uses TRBV10-3 with TRBJ1-6; 7 bases map to TRBD1. V shed 2 bases, J shed 8 bases, and the junction held 3 bases outside the gene matches. In germline, CDR1 is ENHRY, CDR2 SYGVKD. This CDR3 has 14 residues. DNA for the CDR3: TGTGCCATCAGTGAGACAGGGGCCGATTCACCCCTCCACTTT. Amino acids: CAISETGADSPLHF.

This sequence joins TRBV5-4 and TRBJ2-7; a possible D gene is TRBD2 (6 bases). V gave up 2 bases and J gave up 6 bases, with 15 bases separating them. Germline CDR1 is SGHNT and CDR2 is YYREEE (reference sequence). CDR3 length: 14 amino acids. Here the CDR3 reads CASSLSGSRLEQYF. The DNA of the CDR3 is TGTGCCAGCAGCTTATCCGGGAGTAGGCTCGAGCAGTACTTC.

The count of this clone is one. This chain connects TRBV4-1 to TRBJ2-7; 8 nucleotides align to TRBD2. The CDR3 spans 16 residues. CDR1 is MGHRA, CDR2 YSYEKL, per germline. The V gene end was trimmed by 5 bases and the J gene end by 2 bases; junction bases not matched to a gene: 11. This CDR3 reads CASSITPGGGTYEQYF. The CDR3 bases are TGCGCCAGCAGCATTACCCCCGGGGGGGGGACCTACGAGCAGTACTTC.

The chain uses TRBV3-1 (or the pseudogene TRBV3-2) and TRBJ2-5; no definite D call. The CDR3 spans 13 residues. From germline, CDR1 is LGHDT and CDR2 YNNKEL (reference sequence). V lost 4 bases and J lost 6, with 12 bases in between. The CDR3 sequence: CASSPPGLKTQYF. The CDR3 DNA is TGTGCCAGCAGCCCCCCGGGTCTGAAGACCCAGTACTTC.

This chain joins TRBV5-4 and TRBJ2-6, with D tentatively TRBD2 (6 bases). V was pared by 1 base and J by 2 bases, with 10 bases between. The germline CDR1 and CDR2 sequences are SGHNT and YYREEE (reference sequence). This CDR3 contains 16 residues. The CDR3 protein is CASSLSWGAGANVLTF. The CDR3 bases are TGTGCCAGCAGCTTGAGTTGGGGGGCTGGGGCCAACGTCCTGACTTTC.

This clone appeared once. The chain recombines TRBV27 with TRBJ2-3, with TRBD1 identical over 10 bases. Germline CDR1 and CDR2: MNHEY and SMNVEV (reference sequence). The CDR3 contains 15 residues. V lost 8 bases, J lost 6 bases, and 11 bases stayed unmatched. CDR3 residues: CASAGDRGGSDTQYF. The CDR3 DNA is TGTGCCAGCGCCGGGGACAGGGGAGGCTCGGATACGCAGTATTTT.

The chain is built from TRBV6-5 and TRBJ1-6, with D hard to call. V was clipped by 6 bases and J by 8 bases, with 14 bases between them. This CDR3 has 14 amino acids. CDR1 is MNHEY and CDR2 is SVGAGI in the germline V gene. CDR3 nucleotide sequence: TGTGCCAGCAGCAGACCTTGGGGAGATTCACCCCTCCACTTT. It yields the protein CASSRPWGDSPLHF.

The V gene is TRBV29-1, the J gene TRBJ2-1, with TRBD2 matching over 9 bases. Trimming at V came to 7 bases and at J to 2 bases, leaving 9 bases not matched to a gene. CDR3 size: 15 residues. Germline V gene data show CDR1 as SQVTM and CDR2 as ANQGSEA. The CDR3 nucleotides read TGCAGCGCGCGGGGGGCTAGCGGGACCTACAATGAGCAGTTCTTC. It encodes CSARGASGTYNEQFF.

The V call is TRBV6-5, the J call TRBJ2-1; 8 nucleotides line up with TRBD1. There are 15 residues in the CDR3. Germline trimming cut 6 bases from V and 2 bases from J; bases unmatched to any gene: 6. Germline CDR1 reads MNHEY; CDR2 reads SVGAGI. The CDR3 DNA sequence: TGTGCCAGCAGGTCGACAGGGGCTACCTACAATGAGCAGTTCTTC. Protein product: CASRSTGATYNEQFF.

V is TRBV6-6 and J is TRBJ2-2; the D gene is possibly TRBD2 (5 bases). Per the germline V gene, CDR1 is MNHNY and CDR2 is SVGAGI (reference sequence). CDR3 length: 12 amino acids. V lost 7 bases to trimming and J lost 8 bases, with 11 bases between them. The CDR3 reads CASKLGGGELFF. CDR3 nucleotides: TGTGCCAGCAAACTAGGCGGTGGGGAGCTGTTTTTT.

The V and J genes are TRBV10-2 and TRBJ2-2; 14 nucleotides match TRBD2. The germline V gene encodes CDR1 WSHSY and CDR2 SAAADI. V shed 5 bases and J 3 bases; nucleotides not matched to a gene: 8. This CDR3 has 18 residues. The CDR3 DNA is TGCGCCAGCAGTCACCCGGGACTAGCGGGGGTAGACACCGGGGAGCTGTTTTTT. It translates to CASSHPGLAGVDTGELFF.

The chain carries TRBV5-1 and TRBJ1-1, with D possibly TRBD1 on 5 matching bases. V lost 4 bases, J lost 4 bases, and 17 bases lay in between. Per germline, CDR1 SGHRS and CDR2 YFSETQ. This CDR3 has 15 residues. CDR3 sequence: CASSPSGHLVTEAFF. CDR3 nucleotides: TGCGCCAGCAGCCCTAGCGGACATTTAGTCACTGAAGCTTTCTTT.

V gene TRBV28 combines with J gene TRBJ1-2; perhaps TRBD1 as D (5 bases). The V end was cut by 6 bases, the J end by 0 bases, with 8 bases between. Germline CDR1 and CDR2: MDHEN and SYDVKM. This CDR3 has 13 residues. DNA of the CDR3: TGTGCCAGCAGCGCAGGGACTAACTATGGCTACACCTTC. This translates into CASSAGTNYGYTF.

This clone was counted a single time. This chain joins TRBV6-2 or TRBV6-3 and TRBJ2-7; 7 nucleotides line up with TRBD1. V shed 4 bases, J shed 4 bases, and the junction held 7 bases outside the gene matches. Germline V gives CDR1 MNHEY, CDR2 SVGEGT. There are 14 residues in the CDR3. The CDR3 spells CASSFLSRGYEQYF. CDR3 nucleotide sequence: TGTGCCAGCAGTTTCCTCTCCAGGGGGTACGAGCAGTACTTC.

This chain joins TRBV28 and TRBJ2-3, with 12 bases lining up with TRBD2. Looked up from germline, CDR1 is MDHEN and CDR2 is SYDVKM. The CDR3 has 15 residues. Trimming cost V 6 bases and J 4 bases; bases outside gene matches: 5. The CDR3 DNA is TGTGCCAGCAGAGCCCTAGCGGGGGGGCCAGATACGCAGTATTTT. It is translated as CASRALAGGPDTQYF.

J is TRBJ2-7 and V is TRBV7-2, with 9 positions matching TRBD2. Germline V gene lookup returns CDR1 SGHTA and CDR2 FQGNSA. The ends lost 5 bases at V and 3 bases at J; junction bases unmatched: 11. The CDR3 contains 16 residues. The CDR3 here is CASSITGLAGNYEQYF. The CDR3 coding sequence is TGTGCCAGCAGCATCACCGGCCTAGCGGGGAACTACGAGCAGTACTTC.

This chain uses TRBV5-1 with TRBJ2-5; 8 bases match TRBD2. This CDR3 comprises 16 residues. The V and J ends lost 0 bases and 3 bases, in that order; junction bases with no gene match: 7. The germline gives CDR1 SGHRS, CDR2 YFSETQ. The CDR3 DNA reads as TGCGCCAGCAGCTTGGGTCGCGCGGGGGGAGAAGAGACCCAGTACTTC. Translated, it gives CASSLGRAGGEETQYF.

The chain joins TRBV19 to TRBJ1-2; D unresolved. The germline CDR1 and CDR2 sequences are LNHDA and SQIVND (reference sequence). V was clipped by 5 bases and J by 6 bases, with 13 bases between them. There are 13 residues in the CDR3. CDR3 protein: CASSLRVIDGYTF. The CDR3 DNA reads TGTGCCAGTAGTTTACGAGTAATTGATGGCTACACCTTC.

This chain joins TRBV18 and TRBJ1-1, with D tentatively TRBD1 (5 bases). Looked up from germline, CDR1 is KGHSH and CDR2 is LQKENI. The CDR3 has 13 residues. With 0 bases removed from V and 7 bases from J, the gap between germline ends came to 9 bases. The CDR3: CASSPPLGLEAFF. As DNA, the CDR3 is TGTGCCAGCTCACCACCGTTGGGACTTGAAGCTTTCTTT.

The CDR3 protein is CASSPGQGFSSPLHF. The DNA for the CDR3 is TGTGCCAGCAGTCCTGGACAGGGGTTTAGTTCACCCCTCCACTTT. The V gene is TRBV25-1, the J gene TRBJ1-6, with 9 positions matching TRBD1. There are 15 residues in the CDR3. Germline CDR1 and CDR2: MGHDK and SYGVNS. The junction had 8 bases not matched to a gene; V was cut back by 5 bases and J by 9 bases. Full variable domain (rest looked up from reference TRBV25-1 and TRBJ1-6): EADIYQTPRYLVIGTGKKITLECSQTMGHDKMYWYQQDPGMELHLIHYSYGVNSTEKGDLSSESTVSRIRTEHFPLTLESARPSHTSQYLCASSPGQGFSSPLHFGNGTRLTVT.

V usage is TRBV5-1 and J usage is TRBJ1-1, with 10 nucleotides matching TRBD1. The CDR3 covers 16 residues. V lost 0 bases and J lost 1; bases outside the gene matches: 3. The germline V gene encodes CDR1 SGHRS and CDR2 YFSETQ. The CDR3 loop reads CASSLGQGATNTEAFF. The CDR3 region has the DNA TGCGCCAGCAGCTTGGGACAGGGGGCAACGAACACTGAAGCTTTCTTT.

This clone has just a few counts. The chain couples TRBV19 to TRBJ2-7; possible D gene TRBD2, 6 bases. Trimming left V 5 bases short and J 1 base short, with 18 bases between. The germline CDR1 and CDR2 sequences are LNHDA and SQIVND (reference sequence). The CDR3 spans 16 residues. This CDR3 reads CASSPGTLWGSYEQYF. Written as DNA, the CDR3 is TGTGCCAGTAGTCCCGGGACTCTTTGGGGGTCCTACGAGCAGTACTTC.

J is TRBJ2-1 and V is TRBV7-2, with 9 bases lining up with TRBD1. Germline CDR1 reads SGHTA; CDR2 reads FQGNSA. The V gene end was trimmed by 2 bases and the J gene end by 3 bases; junction bases not matched to a gene: 5. The CDR3 runs 16 residues. Here the CDR3 reads CASSLNGQGNYNEQFF. CDR3 coding DNA: TGTGCCAGCAGCTTAAACGGACAGGGGAACTACAATGAGCAGTTCTTC.

The CDR3 DNA sequence: TGTGCCAGAGACCCCCGGGACAGGGGCCCCTACGAGCAGTACTTC. Encoded protein: CARDPRDRGPYEQYF. This chain joins TRBV21-1 and TRBJ2-7; the table's D gene call, TRBD1, was not cross checked with the DNA. TRBV21-1 counts as a pseudogene. This CDR3 has 15 amino acids.

The DNA of the CDR3 is TGTGCCAGCAGTCCAAAAGAGACCCAGTACTTC. Amino acid sequence: CASSPKETQYF. The chain has TRBV6-2 or TRBV6-3 and TRBJ2-5; D is undetermined. CDR1 and CDR2 (germline): MNHEY, SVGEGT. This CDR3 region has 11 residues. Trimming cost V 5 bases and J 3 bases, with 4 bases left between them.